Shown below are 27 T cell receptor beta chains from a single sample sequenced in a study of molecular identifiers for immune sequencing clone quantification. MiXCR, run by TCRdb on the PCR reads, gives a single entry per CDR3 protein. The top ten hold approximately 0.75% of the sample, which has under 800,000 distinct CDR3 sequences, over 25% seen once. Sequenced material: naive CD8+ T cells from blood, with Jurkat cell RNA spiked in. Noted subset: FACS-sorted CD8+CD4-CCR7+CD45RA+ naive T cells. Receptors were obtained from a human donor in good health. Some libraries in this study had Jurkat cell RNA spiked in.

The V gene is TRBV19, the J gene TRBJ2-6; D possibly matches TRBD1 or TRBD2 (5 bases each). Trimming pared 5 bases from V and 4 bases from J, leaving 21 bases between. The CDR3 consists of 18 residues. CDR1 and CDR2 (germline): LNHDA, SQIVND (reference sequence). The CDR3 sequence is CASSPRGVGPAGANVLTF. The CDR3 DNA follows: TGTGCCAGTAGTCCCCGTGGTGTGGGACCTGCCGGGGCCAACGTCCTGACTTTC.

At least ten counts were recorded for this clonotype. The V call is TRBV7-9, the J call TRBJ2-2; D is ambiguous. Germline V CDR1 and CDR2: SEHNR, FQNEAQ (reference sequence). This CDR3 has 16 residues. Trimming cost V 5 bases and J 3 bases, with 16 bases left between them. The CDR3 protein is CASSISARSYTGELFF. CDR3 nucleotide sequence: TGTGCCAGCAGCATTTCTGCTCGGAGTTACACCGGGGAGCTGTTTTTT.

This clonotype was counted ten times or more. The rearrangement uses TRBV4-1 and TRBJ2-3, with 7 nucleotides matching TRBD2. CDR3 length: 17 amino acids. J was trimmed by 4 bases and V by 1 base; bases with no gene match: 11. The germline CDR1 and CDR2 sequences are MGHRA and YSYEKL. The CDR3 bases are TGCGCCAGCAGCCAAGTTCAGTCTAGCGGTTCTTCAGATACGCAGTATTTT. Translation: CASSQVQSSGSSDTQYF.

The sample holds many counts of this clonotype. The chain carries TRBV5-4 and TRBJ2-5; D uncertain. CDR3 size: 16 residues. The germline CDR1 and CDR2 sequences are SGHNT and YYREEE (reference sequence). V dropped 4 bases and J dropped 1 base, with 17 bases sitting between them. CDR3 DNA: TGTGCCAGCAGCCTCCCGCCCTACACGGGCCAAGAGACCCAGTACTTC. It specifies CASSLPPYTGQETQYF.

Note on this clonotype: Being one base from a much bigger clone, this may be a read error. The chain is built from TRBV6-2 or TRBV6-3 and TRBJ1-5, with D perhaps matching TRBD1 (6 bases). V was shortened by 0 bases and J by 3 bases, with 12 bases between the two germline ends. CDR3 size: 16 residues. Germline loops: CDR1 MNHEY, CDR2 SVGEGT. The CDR3 bases are TGTGCCAGCAGTTACTCGTCACAGGGCATCAATCAGCCCCAGCATTTT. Protein: CASSYSSQGINQPQHF.

This clonotype was picked up a small number of times. This chain connects TRBV9 to TRBJ2-7; 9 bases are shared with TRBD1. The germline gives CDR1 SGDLS, CDR2 YYNGEE. The length of the CDR3 is 15 residues. J lost 4 bases, V lost 2 bases, and 7 bases had no gene match. CDR3 DNA: TGTGCCAGCAGCGTTACGTCCGGGACAGGGTACGAGCAGTACTTC. Protein: CASSVTSGTGYEQYF.

As to this clonotype: A much larger clone sits a single nucleotide away, making a read error possible. DNA for the CDR3: TGTGCCAGCAGCTCGAATCTAGGGTCCTACGAGCAGTACTTC. Translated: CASSSNLGSYEQYF. The chain uses TRBV5-6 and TRBJ2-7; D unresolved. The CDR3 totals 14 residues. The germline V and J ends were trimmed by 3 bases and 1 base, with 11 bases remaining between them. Germline CDR1 reads SGHDT; CDR2 reads YYEEEE.

This chain joins TRBV12-3 or TRBV12-4 and TRBJ2-1; no definite D call. V was clipped by 6 bases and J by 8 bases, with 11 bases between them. The CDR3 is 12 residues long. Here the CDR3 reads CASSHPSDEQFF. DNA of the CDR3: TGTGCCAGCAGCCACCCCTCGGATGAGCAGTTCTTC.

As to this clonotype: Since a much larger clone is just one base distant, this may be a read error. V and J are TRBV4-3 and TRBJ2-3; perhaps TRBD2 as D (6 bases). This CDR3 is 17 amino acids long. The V gene lost 1 base and the J gene lost 5 bases, with 19 bases spanning the gap. Germline CDR1 reads LGHNA; CDR2 reads YSLEER. The CDR3 DNA sequence: TGCGCCAGCAGCCAAGGACTTCCAGCGGCGGGAATAGATACGCAGTATTTT. Encoded protein: CASSQGLPAAGIDTQYF.

This clonotype was seen a few times. The rearrangement joins TRBV28 to TRBJ1-2, with D uncertain. Trimming left V 2 bases short and J 1 base short, with 5 bases between. This CDR3 spans 13 amino acids. Per the germline V gene, CDR1 is MDHEN and CDR2 is SYDVKM. As DNA, the CDR3 is TGTGCCAGCAGTTTACAGCTTAACTATGGCTACACCTTC. The encoded protein is CASSLQLNYGYTF.

This clonotype appeared many times. The V gene is TRBV20-1, the J gene TRBJ1-1; D remains unclear. Trimming stripped 2 bases from V and 5 bases from J, with 9 bases between. The CDR3 spans 12 residues. The germline CDR1 and CDR2 sequences are DFQATT and SNEGSKA (reference sequence). CDR3 in amino acids: CSARLGSTEAFF. As DNA, the CDR3 is TGCAGTGCTAGACTAGGGAGTACTGAAGCTTTCTTT.

This clonotype was detected ten times or more. The chain couples TRBV27 to TRBJ2-1, with D tentatively TRBD1 or TRBD2 (5 bases each). This CDR3 comprises 14 residues. Germline lookup yields CDR1 MNHEY and CDR2 SMNVEV (reference sequence). V was trimmed by 7 bases and J by 5 bases, leaving 15 bases between them. CDR3: CASTYHGTHNEQFF. The CDR3 region has the DNA TGTGCCAGCACATACCACGGGACCCACAATGAGCAGTTCTTC.

The chain combines TRBV11-2 with TRBJ2-1; D gene ambiguous. Per the germline V gene, CDR1 is SGHAT and CDR2 is FQNNGV. V was shortened by 5 bases and J by 3 bases, with 14 bases between the two germline ends. The CDR3 has 15 residues. This chain's CDR3 is CASSMTRRSYNEQFF. In DNA, the CDR3 is TGTGCCAGCAGCATGACGCGAAGGAGCTACAATGAGCAGTTCTTC.

This clonotype was observed many times. The V gene is TRBV6-5, the J gene TRBJ2-1; 10 nucleotides line up with TRBD2. The germline V gene has CDR1 MNHEY and CDR2 SVGAGI. The J segment lost 8 bases and the V segment lost 1 base, leaving 5 bases of the junction unmatched. This CDR3 has 15 residues. The CDR3 is CASSYWLAGEDEQFF. CDR3 coding DNA: TGTGCCAGCAGTTACTGGCTAGCGGGAGAGGATGAGCAGTTCTTC.

The chain carries TRBV2 and TRBJ2-1; D may be TRBD1 or TRBD2 (6 bases each). Germline loops: CDR1 SNHLY, CDR2 FYNNEI. The CDR3 consists of 13 residues. The V and J ends lost 8 bases and 8 bases respectively, with 16 bases between them. The CDR3 spells CASSGGPVDEQFF. DNA of the CDR3: TGTGCCAGCTCTGGGGGGCCTGTAGATGAGCAGTTCTTC.

The table lists this clonotype with a few counts. V usage is TRBV6-2 or TRBV6-3 and J usage is TRBJ2-7; 8 bases are shared with TRBD2. CDR3 length equals 16 residues. V lost 0 bases to trimming and J lost 4 bases; unmatched junction nucleotides: 8. Germline V CDR1 and CDR2: MNHEY, SVGEGT. In DNA form, the CDR3 reads TGTGCCAGCAGTTACTCGTTGTCTTCGGGGGGGTACGAGCAGTACTTC. Protein: CASSYSLSSGGYEQYF.

On this clonotype itself: A much larger clone differs from this one at a single base, so this may be a read error. Because it lacks the conserved phenylalanine or tryptophan at the end, this CDR3 is likely a read error. The rearrangement uses TRBV7-9 and TRBJ1-6; a possible D gene is TRBD1 (5 bases). Trimming shortened V by 5 bases and J by 6 bases, and 14 bases separated the two germline ends. The CDR3 has 15 residues. The germline CDR1 and CDR2 sequences are SEHNR and FQNEAQ (reference sequence). CDR3 region: CASSPPTDSNSPLHV. The CDR3 nucleotides are TGTGCCAGCAGCCCGCCGACAGATTCTAATTCACCCCTCCACGTT.

In this sample, this clonotype turned up a few times. This sequence joins TRBV20-1 and TRBJ2-3; 8 nucleotides line up with TRBD2. V was clipped by 3 bases and J by 3 bases; unmatched bases: 14. This CDR3 has 17 amino acids. Germline V gives CDR1 DFQATT, CDR2 SNEGSKA (reference sequence). CDR3 DNA: TGCAGTGCTAGCCCGACCGCTACTAGCGGTGGTACAGATACGCAGTATTTT. Amino acids: CSASPTATSGGTDTQYF.

This clonotype was detected ten times or more. CDR3 loop: CASSIRYGWDTQYF. The CDR3 DNA is TGTGCCAGTAGTATCCGCTACGGATGGGATACGCAGTATTTT. The gene calls are TRBV19 and TRBJ2-3; no firm D call. V lost 3 bases to trimming and J lost 6 bases, with 13 bases between them. CDR3 length: 14 amino acids. Germline CDR1 and CDR2: LNHDA and SQIVND (reference sequence).

In the case of this clonotype: A read error may account for a junction end that differs from germline. DNA for the CDR3: TGCGCCAGCAGTTTATATGGGACGGAATATAGCAATCAGCCCCAGCATTTT. This sequence encodes CASSLYGTEYSNQPQHF. The V gene is TRBV27, the J gene TRBJ1-5, with D perhaps matching TRBD1 (5 bases). Germline lookup yields CDR1 MNHEY and CDR2 SMNVEV (reference sequence). The CDR3 loop spans 17 amino acids.

This clonotype has just a few counts. The J gene is TRBJ2-7, the V gene TRBV7-9; the D gene is possibly TRBD1 (5 bases). V was cut by 5 bases and J by 3 bases, with 11 bases left in between. This CDR3 has 13 amino acids. The germline CDR1 and CDR2 sequences are SEHNR and FQNEAQ (reference sequence). The CDR3 sequence: CASSIETDYEQYF. The CDR3 DNA follows: TGTGCCAGCAGCATCGAGACAGACTACGAGCAGTACTTC.

With regard to this clonotype: One junction end does not reproduce the germline sequence, and a read error may be involved. The chain couples TRBV6-1 to TRBJ2-7, with TRBD1 as a possible D gene (5 bases). From germline, CDR1 is MNHNS and CDR2 SASEGT. The CDR3 runs to 13 residues. The CDR3 region is CAGSEVRAYEQYF. The CDR3 DNA reads TGTGCCGGCAGTGAAGTCAGGGCCTACGAGCAGTACTTC.

This chain links TRBV30 with TRBJ2-1; 9 nucleotides match TRBD2. Germline V gene sequence: CDR1 GTSNPN, CDR2 SVGIG (reference sequence). CDR3 size: 16 residues. J lost 7 bases, V lost 1 base, and 11 bases had no gene match. Here the CDR3 reads CAWSEGSAGGLNEQFF. In DNA form, the CDR3 reads TGTGCCTGGAGTGAGGGGTCGGCGGGGGGGCTAAATGAGCAGTTCTTC.

Worth noting for this clonotype: This may be a read error, as it is one base from a much larger clone. The DNA is left out, because the CDR3 cannot be placed on it with certainty; the CDR3 is given as TCRdb lists it. The V and J genes are TRBV7-2 and TRBJ1-3. Ends included, the CDR3 has 16 residues. From germline, CDR1 is SGHTA and CDR2 FQGNSA. The chain's CDR3 is CASSLVGFGSGNTIDF.

This clonotype has a count of ten or more. The chain combines TRBV13 with TRBJ2-2; 8 nucleotides match TRBD2. The CDR3 runs 16 residues. The germline V gene has CDR1 PRHDT and CDR2 FYEKMQ (reference sequence). After removal of 4 bases from V and 0 bases from J, the junction contained 4 bases not matched to a gene. CDR3 DNA sequence: TGTGCCAGCAGCTCGGGACTAGGACCGAACACCGGGGAGCTGTTTTTT. Protein sequence: CASSSGLGPNTGELFF.

In its sample, this clonotype was seen a few times. J is TRBJ2-5 and V is TRBV27; D might be TRBD1 (5 bases). The V and J ends lost 0 bases and 1 base respectively, with 9 bases between them. Germline V CDR1 and CDR2: MNHEY, SMNVEV (reference sequence). The CDR3 is made up of 15 amino acids. The CDR3 bases are TGTGCCAGCAGTTTATCGATAGGGGCCCAAGAGACCCAGTACTTC. Its translation: CASSLSIGAQETQYF.

The chain links TRBV7-9 to TRBJ2-1, with D perhaps given as TRBD1 or TRBD2 (5 bases each). From germline, CDR1 is SEHNR and CDR2 FQNEAQ (reference sequence). This CDR3 has 15 amino acids. V was pared by 5 bases and J by 3 bases, with 14 bases between. The CDR3 coding sequence is TGTGCCAGCAGCCTCCGGGACGGTTACTACAATGAGCAGTTCTTC. It yields the protein CASSLRDGYYNEQFF.